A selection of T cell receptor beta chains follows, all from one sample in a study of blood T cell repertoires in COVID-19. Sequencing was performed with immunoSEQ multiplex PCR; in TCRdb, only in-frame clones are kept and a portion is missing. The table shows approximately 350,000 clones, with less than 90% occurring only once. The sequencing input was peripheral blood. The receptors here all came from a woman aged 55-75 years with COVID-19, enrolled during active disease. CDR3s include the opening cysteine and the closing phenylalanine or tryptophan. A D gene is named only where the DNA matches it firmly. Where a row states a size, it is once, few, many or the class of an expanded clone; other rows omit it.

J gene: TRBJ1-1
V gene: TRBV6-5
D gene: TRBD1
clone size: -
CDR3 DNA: TGTGCCAGCAGTATCAGGGGGTCGAGGACTGAAGCTTTCTTT
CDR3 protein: CASSIRGSRTEAFF

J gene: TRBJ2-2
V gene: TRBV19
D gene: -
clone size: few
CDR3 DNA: TGTGCCAGTAGTATATCCAGGGATAACACCGGGGAGCTGTTTTTT
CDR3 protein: CASSISRDNTGELFF

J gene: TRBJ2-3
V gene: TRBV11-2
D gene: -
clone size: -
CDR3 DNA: TGTGCCAGCAGCTTAGATCCAGGAGGGGATGAGGGCCACGCAGATACGCAGTATTTT
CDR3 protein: CASSLDPGGDEGHADTQYF

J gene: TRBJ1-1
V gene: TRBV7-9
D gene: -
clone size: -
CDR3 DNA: TGTGCCAGCAGCTTATCAGGTTTCACTGAAGCTTTCTTT
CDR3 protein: CASSLSGFTEAFF

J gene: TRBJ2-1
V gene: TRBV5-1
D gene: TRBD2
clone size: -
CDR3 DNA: TGCGCCAGCAGCTCAGGACTAGCGAATGAGCAGTTCTTC
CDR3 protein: CASSSGLANEQFF

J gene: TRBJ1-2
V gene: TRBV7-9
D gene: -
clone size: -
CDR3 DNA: TGTGCCAGCAGCTTGAGAGACAGCTATGGCTACACCTTC
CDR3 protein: CASSLRDSYGYTF

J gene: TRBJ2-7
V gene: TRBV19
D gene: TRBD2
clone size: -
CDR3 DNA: TGTGCCAGTAGTTTACACGGGACTAGCGGCTACGAGCAGTACTTC
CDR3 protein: CASSLHGTSGYEQYF

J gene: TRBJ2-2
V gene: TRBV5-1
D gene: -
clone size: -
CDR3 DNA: TGCGCCAGCAGCCCGACCACAGAGACGAACACCGGGGAGCTGTTTTTT
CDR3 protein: CASSPTTETNTGELFF

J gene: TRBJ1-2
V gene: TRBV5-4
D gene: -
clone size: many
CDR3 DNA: TGTGCCAGCAGCCGGGCTGAGGGGGTTTATGGCTACACCTTC
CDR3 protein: CASSRAEGVYGYTF

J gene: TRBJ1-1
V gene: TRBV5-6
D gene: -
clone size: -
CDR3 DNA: TGTGCCAGCAGCTTGACTTGGTTCCGCATGAACACTGAAGCTTTCTTT
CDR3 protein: CASSLTWFRMNTEAFF

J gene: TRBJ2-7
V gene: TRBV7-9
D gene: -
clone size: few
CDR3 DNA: TGTGCCAGCAGCTTAGATTTCGGAGTCTCCTACGAGCAGTACTTC
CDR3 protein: CASSLDFGVSYEQYF

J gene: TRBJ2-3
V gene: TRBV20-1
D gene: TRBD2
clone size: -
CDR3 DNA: TGCAGTGCTAGTCGGGGGGGGGACACAGATACGCAGTATTTT
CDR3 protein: CSASRGGDTDTQYF

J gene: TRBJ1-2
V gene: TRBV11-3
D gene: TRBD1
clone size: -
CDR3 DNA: TGTGCCAGCAGCTTCTCGACAGGGGAGAACTATGGCTACACCTTC
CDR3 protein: CASSFSTGENYGYTF

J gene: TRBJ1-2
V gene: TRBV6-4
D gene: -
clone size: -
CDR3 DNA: TGTGCCAGCACGGATCAACCAAATGGGGCCTATGGCTACACCTTC
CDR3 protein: CASTDQPNGAYGYTF

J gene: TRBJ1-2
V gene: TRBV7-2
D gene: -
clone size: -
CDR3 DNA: TGTGCCAGCAGCCCGCGGGGGGGGGCGCGGGATGGCTACACCTTC
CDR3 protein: CASSPRGGARDGYTF

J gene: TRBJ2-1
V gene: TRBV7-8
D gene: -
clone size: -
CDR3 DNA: TGTGCCAGCAGCTTAGCTGGGGGGGCCGGGAATGAGCAGTTCTTC
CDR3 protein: CASSLAGGAGNEQFF

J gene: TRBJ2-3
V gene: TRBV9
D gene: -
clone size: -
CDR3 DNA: TGTGCCAGCACCCCTCCTTATAGCACAGATACGCAGTATTTT
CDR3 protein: CASTPPYSTDTQYF

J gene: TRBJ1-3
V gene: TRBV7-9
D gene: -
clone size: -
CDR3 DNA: TGTGCCAGCAGCTTAGACGGGGGAAGTCCTGGAAACACCATATATTTT
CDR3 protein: CASSLDGGSPGNTIYF

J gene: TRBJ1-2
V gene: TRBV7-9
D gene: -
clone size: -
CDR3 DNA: TGTGCCAGCAGCTTAGAAACAGGGAGCTATGGCTACACCTTC
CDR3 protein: CASSLETGSYGYTF

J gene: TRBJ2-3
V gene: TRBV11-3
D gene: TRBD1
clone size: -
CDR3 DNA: TGTGCCAGCAGCTTGAGGGACAGGGGCACAGATACGCAGTATTTT
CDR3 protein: CASSLRDRGTDTQYF

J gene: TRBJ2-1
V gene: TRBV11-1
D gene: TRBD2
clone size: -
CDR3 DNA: TGTGCCAGCAGCCAATATAGCGGGGCCTCCTACAATGAGCAGTTCTTC
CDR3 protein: CASSQYSGASYNEQFF

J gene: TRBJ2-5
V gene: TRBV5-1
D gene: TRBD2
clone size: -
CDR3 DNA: TGCGCCAGCAGCTTCGGACTAGCGGGGATGCAAGAGACCCAGTACTTC
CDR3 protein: CASSFGLAGMQETQYF

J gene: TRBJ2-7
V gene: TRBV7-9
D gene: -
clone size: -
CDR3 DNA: TGTGCCAGCAGCTTAGACAGGAACGAGCAGTACTTC
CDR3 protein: CASSLDRNEQYF

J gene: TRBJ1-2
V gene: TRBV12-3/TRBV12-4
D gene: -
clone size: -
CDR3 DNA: TGTGCCAGCAGCCTGCAGGGGAGCTATGGCTACACCTTC
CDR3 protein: CASSLQGSYGYTF

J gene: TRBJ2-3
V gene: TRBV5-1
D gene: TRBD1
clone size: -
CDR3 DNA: TGCGCCAGCAGCCGGGACAGGGGCCCCACCACAGATACGCAGTATTTT
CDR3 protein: CASSRDRGPTTDTQYF

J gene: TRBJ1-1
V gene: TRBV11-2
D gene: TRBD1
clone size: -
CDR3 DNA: TGTGCCAGCAGCTTGACAGGGGCGAACACTGAAGCTTTCTTT
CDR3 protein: CASSLTGANTEAFF

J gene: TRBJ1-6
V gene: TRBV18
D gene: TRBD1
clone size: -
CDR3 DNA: TGTGCCAGCTCACCATCGGACAGGAATTCACCCCTCCACTTT
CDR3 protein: CASSPSDRNSPLHF

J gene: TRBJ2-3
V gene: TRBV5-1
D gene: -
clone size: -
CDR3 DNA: TGCGCCAGCTATACAGACACAGATACGCAGTATTTT
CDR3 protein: CASYTDTDTQYF

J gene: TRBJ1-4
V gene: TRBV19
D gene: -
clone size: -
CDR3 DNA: TGTGCCAGTAGTAGGACAGCAAGTGATGAAAAACTGTTTTTT
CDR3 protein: CASSRTASDEKLFF

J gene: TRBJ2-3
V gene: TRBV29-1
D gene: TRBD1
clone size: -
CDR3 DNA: TGCAGCGTTGAACCGGGACAGGGGACAGATACGCAGTATTTT
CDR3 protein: CSVEPGQGTDTQYF

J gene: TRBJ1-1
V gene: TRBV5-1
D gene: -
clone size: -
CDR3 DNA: TGCGCCAGCAGCTTCGACATAAACACTGAAGCTTTCTTT
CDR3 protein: CASSFDINTEAFF

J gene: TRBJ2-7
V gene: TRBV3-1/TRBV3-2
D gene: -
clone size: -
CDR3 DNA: TGTGCCAGCAGCCACTACGGGTCCTACGAGCAGTACTTC
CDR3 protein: CASSHYGSYEQYF

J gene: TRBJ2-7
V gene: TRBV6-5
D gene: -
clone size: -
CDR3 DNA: TGTGCCAGCAGGGCAGGTCTCTTGGAGCAGTACTTC
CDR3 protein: CASRAGLLEQYF

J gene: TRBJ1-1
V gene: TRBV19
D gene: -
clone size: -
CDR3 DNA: TGTGCCGTATTACCCACCCCCAGGGAAGGAATCATAAACACTGAAGCTTTCTTT
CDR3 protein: CAVLPTPREGIINTEAFF

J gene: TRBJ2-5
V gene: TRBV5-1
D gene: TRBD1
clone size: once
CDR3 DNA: TGCGCCAGCAGCCAGGGACAGCAAGAGACCCAGTACTTC
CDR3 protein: CASSQGQQETQYF

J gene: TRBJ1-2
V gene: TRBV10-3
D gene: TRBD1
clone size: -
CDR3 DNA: TGTGCCATCAGTGAGTCGGGGGACAGGAGATATGGCTACACCTTC
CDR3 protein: CAISESGDRRYGYTF

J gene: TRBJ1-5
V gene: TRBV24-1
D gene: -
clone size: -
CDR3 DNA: TGTGCCACCAGTCAAGGAGGAGGAAATCAGCCCCAGCATTTT
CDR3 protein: CATSQGGGNQPQHF

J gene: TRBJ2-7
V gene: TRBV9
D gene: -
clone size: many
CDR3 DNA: TGTGCCAGCAGCCCCCGGACTATCTCCTACGAGCAGTACTTC
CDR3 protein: CASSPRTISYEQYF

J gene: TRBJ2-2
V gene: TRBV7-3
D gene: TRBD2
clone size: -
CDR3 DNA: TGTGCCAGCAGCTTATTGGCGGGGGGTACTATCGCCGGGGAGCTGTTTTTT
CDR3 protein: CASSLLAGGTIAGELFF

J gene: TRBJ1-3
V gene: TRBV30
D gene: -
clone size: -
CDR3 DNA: TGTGCCTGGACAGGTAGTGGAAACACCATATATTTT
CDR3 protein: CAWTGSGNTIYF